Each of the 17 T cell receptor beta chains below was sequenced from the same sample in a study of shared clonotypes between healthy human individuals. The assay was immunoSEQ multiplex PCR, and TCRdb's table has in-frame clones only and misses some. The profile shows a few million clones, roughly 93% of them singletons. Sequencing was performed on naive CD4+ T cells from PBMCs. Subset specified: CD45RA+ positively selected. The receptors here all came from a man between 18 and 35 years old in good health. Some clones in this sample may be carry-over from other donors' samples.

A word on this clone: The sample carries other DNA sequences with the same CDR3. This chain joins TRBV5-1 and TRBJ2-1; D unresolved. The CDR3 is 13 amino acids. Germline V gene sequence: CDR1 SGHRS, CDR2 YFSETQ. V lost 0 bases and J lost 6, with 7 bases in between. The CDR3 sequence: CASSLGTTNEQFF. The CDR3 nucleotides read TGCGCCAGCAGCTTGGGTACTACCAATGAGCAGTTCTTC.

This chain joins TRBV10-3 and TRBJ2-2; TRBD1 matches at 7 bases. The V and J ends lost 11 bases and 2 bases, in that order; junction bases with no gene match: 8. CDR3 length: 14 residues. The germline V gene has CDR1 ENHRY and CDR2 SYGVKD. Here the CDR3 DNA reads TGTGCCGCCGGGACAGAAAAAAACACCGGGGAGCTGTTTTTT. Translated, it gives CAAGTEKNTGELFF.

This CDR3 is CASSSITGVAGELFF. The CDR3 nucleotides read TGCGCCAGCAGCTCGATAACCGGCGTCGCCGGGGAGCTGTTTTTT. The J gene is TRBJ2-2, the V gene TRBV5-1, with no clear D. The CDR3 has 15 amino acids. Trimming removed 3 bases at V and 6 bases at J, with 15 bases between. Germline CDR1 SGHRS, CDR2 YFSETQ.

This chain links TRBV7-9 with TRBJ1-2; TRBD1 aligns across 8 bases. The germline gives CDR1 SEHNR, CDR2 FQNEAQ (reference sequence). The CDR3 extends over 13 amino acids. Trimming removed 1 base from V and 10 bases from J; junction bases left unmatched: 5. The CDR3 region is CASSLGQGTFYTF. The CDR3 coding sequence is TGTGCCAGCAGCTTAGGACAGGGGACTTTCTACACCTTC.

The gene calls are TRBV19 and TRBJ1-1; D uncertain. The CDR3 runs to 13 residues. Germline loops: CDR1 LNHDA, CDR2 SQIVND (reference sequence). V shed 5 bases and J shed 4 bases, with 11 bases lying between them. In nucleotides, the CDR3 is TGTGCCAGTAGTGGCGGTTTGAGCACTGAAGCTTTCTTT. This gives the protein CASSGGLSTEAFF. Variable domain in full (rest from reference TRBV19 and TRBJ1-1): DGGITQSPKYLFRKEGQNVTLSCEQNLNHDAMYWYRQDPGQGLRLIYYSQIVNDFQKGDIAEGYSVSREKKESFPLTVTSAQKNPTAFYLCASSGGLSTEAFFGQGTRLTVV.

CDR3: CASSLVPVTGNSYEQYF. CDR3 nucleotides: TGCGCCAGCAGCTTGGTACCCGTGACAGGAAACTCCTACGAGCAGTACTTC. The genes are TRBV5-1 and TRBJ2-7; weak D call: TRBD1 (6 bases). In germline, CDR1 is SGHRS, CDR2 YFSETQ. Trimming stripped 0 bases from V and 0 bases from J, with 16 bases between. The CDR3 sequence is 17 residues long.

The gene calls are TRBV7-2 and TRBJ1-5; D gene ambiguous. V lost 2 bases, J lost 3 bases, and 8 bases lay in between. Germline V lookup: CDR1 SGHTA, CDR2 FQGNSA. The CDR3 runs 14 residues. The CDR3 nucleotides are TGTGCCAGCAGCTTATACCCAGACAATCAGCCCCAGCATTTT. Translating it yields CASSLYPDNQPQHF.

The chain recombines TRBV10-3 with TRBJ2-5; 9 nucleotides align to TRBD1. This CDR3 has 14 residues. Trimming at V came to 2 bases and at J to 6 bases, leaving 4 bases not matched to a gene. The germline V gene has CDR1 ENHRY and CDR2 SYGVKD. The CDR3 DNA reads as TGTGCCATCAGTGAGACAGGGGGCGCGCAGACCCAGTACTTC. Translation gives CAISETGGAQTQYF.

The CDR3 region is CASTSKDTTNTGELFF. The CDR3 nucleotides are TGTGCCAGTACGTCCAAGGATACTACGAACACCGGGGAGCTGTTTTTT. This rearrangement joins TRBV19 to TRBJ2-2; no clear D gene. This CDR3 region has 16 residues. V was cut by 7 bases and J by 0 bases, with 15 bases left in between. In germline, CDR1 is LNHDA, CDR2 SQIVND (reference sequence).

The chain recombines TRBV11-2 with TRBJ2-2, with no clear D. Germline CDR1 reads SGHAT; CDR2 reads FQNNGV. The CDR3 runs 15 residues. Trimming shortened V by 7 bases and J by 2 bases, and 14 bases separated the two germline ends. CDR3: CASTPALLNTGELFF. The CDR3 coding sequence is TGTGCCAGCACCCCTGCCCTACTTAACACCGGGGAGCTGTTTTTT.

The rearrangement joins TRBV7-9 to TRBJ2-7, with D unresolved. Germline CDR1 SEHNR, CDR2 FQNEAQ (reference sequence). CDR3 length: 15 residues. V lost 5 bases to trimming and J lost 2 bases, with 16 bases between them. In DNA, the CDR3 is TGTGCCAGCAGCCCCCACGCAAGGGCGCCCTACGAGCAGTACTTC. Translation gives CASSPHARAPYEQYF.

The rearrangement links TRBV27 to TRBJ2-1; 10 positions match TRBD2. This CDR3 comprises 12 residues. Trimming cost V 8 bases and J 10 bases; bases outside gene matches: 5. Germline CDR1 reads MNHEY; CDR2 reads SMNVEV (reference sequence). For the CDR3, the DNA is TGTGCCAGCCTAAGGACTAGCGGAGAGCAGTTCTTC. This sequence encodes CASLRTSGEQFF.

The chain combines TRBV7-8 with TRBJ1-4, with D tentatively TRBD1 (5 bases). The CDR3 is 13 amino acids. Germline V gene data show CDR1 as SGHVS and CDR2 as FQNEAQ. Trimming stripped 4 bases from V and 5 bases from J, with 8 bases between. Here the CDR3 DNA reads TGTGCCAGCAGCTCTCGGGACAATGAAAAACTGTTTTTT. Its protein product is CASSSRDNEKLFF.

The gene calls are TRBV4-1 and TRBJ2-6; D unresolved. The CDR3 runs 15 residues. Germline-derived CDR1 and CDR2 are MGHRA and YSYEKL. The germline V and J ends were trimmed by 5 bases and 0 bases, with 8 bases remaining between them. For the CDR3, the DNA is TGCGCCAGCAGCAAAGTGAACTCTGGGGCCAACGTCCTGACTTTC. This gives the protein CASSKVNSGANVLTF.

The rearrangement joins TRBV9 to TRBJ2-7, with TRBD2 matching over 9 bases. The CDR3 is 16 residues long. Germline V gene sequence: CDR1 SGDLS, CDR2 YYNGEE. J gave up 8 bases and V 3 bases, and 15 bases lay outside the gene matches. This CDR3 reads CASSGSTGLAFGQQYF. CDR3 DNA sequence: TGTGCCAGCAGCGGCAGCACGGGACTAGCCTTCGGTCAGCAGTACTTC.

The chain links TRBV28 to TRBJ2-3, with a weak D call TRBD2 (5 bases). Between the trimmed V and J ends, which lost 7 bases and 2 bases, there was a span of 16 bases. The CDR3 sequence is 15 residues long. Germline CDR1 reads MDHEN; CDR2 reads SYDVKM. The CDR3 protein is CASTPDVGATDTQYF. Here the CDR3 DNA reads TGTGCCAGCACCCCCGATGTGGGAGCCACAGATACGCAGTATTTT.

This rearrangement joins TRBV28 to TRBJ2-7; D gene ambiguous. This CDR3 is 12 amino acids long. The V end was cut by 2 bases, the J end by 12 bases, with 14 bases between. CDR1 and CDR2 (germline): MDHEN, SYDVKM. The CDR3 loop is CASSLATYIPYF. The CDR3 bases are TGTGCCAGCAGTTTAGCGACATATATCCCGTACTTC.